This passage covers 3 T cell receptor beta chains from one sample sequenced in a study of control samples from healthy donors and cancer patients. Profiled with immunoSEQ multiplex PCR; TCRdb holds only in-frame clones, not every one. The sample lists about 170,000 clones, over 85% seen once, with around 11% in the top ten. The sample comprised blood. The source of these receptors is a man aged 25-45 years in good health.

The chain joins TRBV15 to TRBJ2-1; possible D gene TRBD1, 5 bases. CDR3 length: 14 amino acids. The germline V gene has CDR1 LNHNV and CDR2 YYDKDF (reference sequence). V was shortened by 5 bases and J by 8 bases, with 16 bases between the two germline ends. CDR3 amino acids: CATSFRVIDYEQFF. CDR3 in DNA: TGTGCCACCAGCTTCAGGGTGATTGACTATGAGCAGTTCTTC.

The chain carries TRBV5-4 and TRBJ2-7; either TRBD1 or TRBD2 may supply D (7 bases each). The V gene's germline CDR1 is SGHNT and CDR2 YYREEE (reference sequence). The V end was cut by 0 bases, the J end by 3 bases, with 13 bases between. CDR3 length: 15 amino acids. The CDR3 region is CASSLAGRGGYEQYF. The CDR3 DNA sequence: TGTGCCAGCAGCTTGGCGGGCAGGGGGGGCTACGAGCAGTACTTC.

The chain recombines TRBV5-8 with TRBJ1-2; no clear D gene. From germline, CDR1 is SGHTS and CDR2 YDEGEE. The CDR3 has 14 amino acids. Trimming took 0 bases from V and 1 from J, leaving 7 bases between them. The CDR3 sequence: CASSLGIINYGYTF. The CDR3 region has the DNA TGTGCCAGCAGCTTGGGCATCATTAACTATGGCTACACCTTC.